The 26 T cell receptor beta chains below were found in one sample sequenced in a study of T cells in Graves' hyperthyroidism and ophthalmopathy. Using RNA transcripts as the source, TCR beta CDR3 regions were amplified. TCR CDR3 underwent first-round RT-PCR with the HTBI primer set. TCRdb reprocessed the multiplex PCR reads with MiXCR, giving one entry per CDR3 protein. The sample includes around 490,000 distinct CDR3 sequences, about 20% seen only once; the top ten take roughly 47%. Source material: blood. The receptors were sampled from a man aged 35 to 55 with Graves' ophthalmopathy.

This clonotype was seen at least ten times. The rearrangement uses TRBV9 and TRBJ2-7; 9 bases map to TRBD1. The CDR3 covers 15 residues. The J segment lost 3 bases and the V segment lost 4 bases, leaving 8 bases of the junction unmatched. The germline V gene has CDR1 SGDLS and CDR2 YYNGEE. The CDR3 reads CASSLSGTGNYEQYF. CDR3 nucleotides: TGTGCCAGCAGCCTATCCGGGACAGGGAACTACGAGCAGTACTTC.

The chain employs TRBV5-1 and TRBJ2-2, with D uncertain. CDR3 size: 16 residues. CDR1 and CDR2 from the germline V gene are SGHRS and YFSETQ. V lost 2 bases and J 0 bases, leaving 11 bases between the germline ends. CDR3 residues: CASSLSTSANTGELFF. The CDR3 nucleotides read TGCGCCAGCAGCTTATCGACAAGCGCGAACACCGGGGAGCTGTTTTTT. Variable domain in full (rest from reference TRBV5-1 and TRBJ2-2): KAGVTQTPRYLIKTRGQQVTLSCSPISGHRSVSWYQQTPGQGLQFLFEYFSETQRNKGNFPGRFSGRQFSNSRSEMNVSTLELGDSALYLCASSLSTSANTGELFFGEGSRLTVL.

The chain joins TRBV7-8 to TRBJ2-4; D gene unclear. The CDR3 spans 14 residues. Trimming cost V 4 bases and J 8 bases, with 15 bases left between them. Per germline, CDR1 SGHVS and CDR2 FQNEAQ. CDR3 DNA: TGTGCCAGCAGCTCATATGGTACCCAGGACATTCAGTACTTC. Translating gives CASSSYGTQDIQYF.

The genes are TRBV18 and TRBJ1-5; 7 positions match TRBD1. Germline V CDR1 and CDR2: KGHSH, LQKENI. This CDR3 is built from 15 residues. With V trimmed by 1 base and J by 7 bases, 7 bases remained unmatched. CDR3 bases: TGTGCCAGCTCACCACAGGCAGGGGGTGGACAGCCCCAGCATTTT. This gives the protein CASSPQAGGGQPQHF.

This clonotype was detected only a few times. The DNA of the CDR3 is TGTGCCAGTACTGATCCGGGCTACGAGCAGTACTTC. Amino acid sequence: CASTDPGYEQYF. The gene calls are TRBV19 and TRBJ2-7; D not resolved. V lost 7 bases and J 3 bases, leaving 10 bases between the germline ends. The CDR3 has 12 amino acids. In germline, CDR1 is LNHDA, CDR2 SQIVND (reference sequence).

This clonotype was observed many times. V usage is TRBV6-1 and J usage is TRBJ1-2; D gene ambiguous. This CDR3 has 11 residues. CDR1 MNHNS and CDR2 SASEGT come from the germline V gene. V was trimmed by 6 bases and J by 7 bases, leaving 9 bases between them. CDR3 residues: CASSSLGGYTF. The CDR3 bases are TGTGCCAGCAGCTCCCTAGGTGGCTACACCTTC.

This chain links TRBV10-3 with TRBJ2-7; D unclear. The CDR3 runs to 14 residues. Trimming left V 6 bases short and J 1 base short, with 13 bases between. CDR1 ENHRY and CDR2 SYGVKD come from the germline V gene. The CDR3 loop reads CAIRTDSGSYEQYF. DNA of the CDR3: TGTGCCATCAGGACGGATTCTGGTTCCTACGAGCAGTACTTC.

A single count supports this clonotype. V and J are TRBV7-9 and TRBJ2-7, with a possible D match to TRBD2 (6 bases). Germline V gene data show CDR1 as SEHNR and CDR2 as FQNEAQ (reference sequence). CDR3 length: 12 residues. The V end was cut by 4 bases, the J end by 6 bases, with 10 bases between. The CDR3 spells CASSSEGSEQYF. The DNA of the CDR3 is TGTGCCAGCAGCTCGGAGGGTAGCGAGCAGTACTTC.

This clonotype was recorded at least ten times. The genes are TRBV5-4 and TRBJ2-3; no clear D. Germline CDR1 is SGHNT and CDR2 is YYREEE (reference sequence). Trimming left V 0 bases short and J 0 bases short, with 5 bases between. This CDR3 comprises 14 residues. The CDR3 protein is CASSLEHSTDTQYF. CDR3 DNA: TGTGCCAGCAGCTTGGAACATAGCACAGATACGCAGTATTTT.

This clonotype occurred a few times. A much more abundant neighbour one base away suggests this may be a read error. V and J are TRBV2 and TRBJ1-1; D not certain. V was clipped by 3 bases and J by 3 bases, with 8 bases between them. The CDR3 loop spans 13 amino acids. CDR1 and CDR2 from the germline V gene are SNHLY and FYNNEI. The CDR3 protein is CASSENRDTEAFF. Written as DNA, the CDR3 is TGTGCCAGCAGTGAGAACAGAGACACTGAAGCTTTCTTT.

This chain links TRBV6-1 with TRBJ2-7; 13 positions agree with TRBD2. The CDR3 contains 15 residues. Germline V lookup: CDR1 MNHNS, CDR2 SASEGT. Unmatched junction bases numbered 4, after V lost 6 bases and J lost 2 bases. The CDR3 DNA follows: TGTGCCAGCAGCATCACTAGCGGGGGGGCCTACGAGCAGTACTTC. As protein: CASSITSGGAYEQYF.

This chain links TRBV30 with TRBJ2-7; 8 bases align to TRBD2. The germline CDR1 and CDR2 sequences are GTSNPN and SVGIG (reference sequence). The CDR3 length is 14 residues. Trimming at V came to 2 bases and at J to 2 bases, leaving 5 bases not matched to a gene. CDR3: CAWSSGTSTYEQYF. As DNA, the CDR3 is TGTGCCTGGAGTAGTGGGACTAGTACCTACGAGCAGTACTTC.

This clonotype was counted between two and nine times. The J gene is TRBJ2-5, the V gene TRBV6-1; D not resolved. Germline V gene data show CDR1 as MNHNS and CDR2 as SASEGT. There are 13 residues in the CDR3. Trimming left V 8 bases short and J 5 bases short, with 15 bases between. The CDR3 DNA is TGTGCCAGCCGTTTGGGTCCCGGGGAGACCCAGTACTTC. It is translated as CASRLGPGETQYF.

The rearrangement joins TRBV29-1 to TRBJ2-2; the match to TRBD2 covers 7 bases. Germline V gene sequence: CDR1 SQVTM, CDR2 ANQGSEA. V dropped 5 bases and J dropped 7; count of bases not matched to a gene: 10. CDR3 length equals 14 residues. DNA of the CDR3: TGCAGCGTTCTGGCGGGAGAGGGGAACGGGGAGCTGTTTTTT. Residues: CSVLAGEGNGELFF.

This clonotype was counted ten times or more. This sequence joins TRBV3-1 and TRBJ2-3; D is possibly TRBD1 or TRBD2 (6 bases each). Trimming removed 4 bases at V and 3 bases at J, with 20 bases between. The CDR3 extends over 17 amino acids. Germline values: CDR1 LGHDT, CDR2 YNNKEL (reference sequence). CDR3 in DNA: TGTGCCAGCAGCCTCCCACAGGGCCTTGCGGGGACAGATACGCAGTATTTT. Translated, it gives CASSLPQGLAGTDTQYF.

The gene calls are TRBV19 and TRBJ1-5, with TRBD1 matching over 7 bases. Germline assignment: CDR1 LNHDA and CDR2 SQIVND (reference sequence). The CDR3 extends over 18 amino acids. Unmatched junction bases numbered 15, after V lost 7 bases and J lost 0 bases. The CDR3 protein is CASTGQPGMGNSNQPQHF. The CDR3 DNA sequence: TGTGCCAGTACGGGACAGCCGGGGATGGGGAATAGCAATCAGCCCCAGCATTTT.

The rearrangement uses TRBV10-3 and TRBJ2-1; 14 bases match TRBD2. The germline gives CDR1 ENHRY, CDR2 SYGVKD. There are 15 residues in the CDR3. J was trimmed by 6 bases and V by 6 bases; bases with no gene match: 4. As DNA, the CDR3 is TGTGCCATCAGGCAGACTAGCGGGGGGGGCAATGAGCAGTTCTTC. This gives the protein CAIRQTSGGGNEQFF.

This clonotype was detected ten times or more. The chain employs TRBV30 and TRBJ1-5, with D hard to call. Germline loops: CDR1 GTSNPN, CDR2 SVGIG (reference sequence). Trimming removed 1 base at V and 0 bases at J, with 10 bases between. The length of the CDR3 is 15 residues. CDR3 sequence reads: CAWSGGDSSNQPQHF. The CDR3 coding sequence is TGTGCCTGGAGTGGAGGCGATTCTAGCAATCAGCCCCAGCATTTT. The full variable domain, with the rest looked up from reference TRBV30 and TRBJ1-5, is SQTIHQWPATLVQPVGSPLSLECTVEGTSNPNLYWYRQAAGRGLQLLFYSVGIGQISSEVPQNLSASRPQDRQFILSSKKLLLSDSGFYLCAWSGGDSSNQPQHFGDGTRLSIL.

This clonotype is a singleton in its sample. The J gene is TRBJ1-2, the V gene TRBV10-3; 8 bases map to TRBD1. J gave up 6 bases and V 4 bases, and 7 bases lay outside the gene matches. The CDR3 spans 14 residues. Germline assignment: CDR1 ENHRY and CDR2 SYGVKD. This CDR3 is CAISGAGQVNGYTF. DNA for the CDR3: TGTGCCATCAGTGGGGCGGGACAGGTCAATGGCTACACCTTC.

This clonotype came up a few times. The rearrangement uses TRBV20-1 and TRBJ2-5, with 10 bases identical to TRBD1. From germline, CDR1 is DFQATT and CDR2 SNEGSKA (reference sequence). The length of the CDR3 is 16 residues. Germline trimming cut 4 bases from V and 4 bases from J; bases unmatched to any gene: 12. In nucleotides, the CDR3 is TGCAGTGCTAAAGGCCCGGGACAGGGGATCAGAGAGACCCAGTACTTC. It codes for CSAKGPGQGIRETQYF.

This chain joins TRBV7-9 and TRBJ2-1; D possibly corresponds to TRBD1 (6 bases). Trimming cost V 4 bases and J 9 bases, with 19 bases left between them. Germline lookup yields CDR1 SEHNR and CDR2 FQNEAQ (reference sequence). The CDR3 sequence is 15 residues long. CDR3 sequence reads: CASSSSLRDNPEQFF. CDR3 DNA: TGTGCCAGCAGCTCCTCCTTAAGGGACAACCCTGAGCAGTTCTTC.

This clonotype occurred a few times. The V and J genes are TRBV12-3 or TRBV12-4 and TRBJ1-2, with unresolved D. The CDR3 contains 12 residues. V lost 3 bases, J lost 8 bases, and 10 bases lay in between. The CDR3 DNA reads TGTGCCAGCAGTTTCGTTGGACTGGGCTACACCTTC. As protein: CASSFVGLGYTF.

This clonotype was found many times. The chain joins TRBV4-3 to TRBJ2-7, with D possibly TRBD1 on 6 matching bases. Trimming removed 2 bases at V and 1 base at J, with 12 bases between. The CDR3 extends over 15 amino acids. Germline V lookup: CDR1 LGHNA, CDR2 YSLEER. This CDR3 is CASSQTSGQSYEQYF. In nucleotides, the CDR3 is TGCGCCAGCAGCCAAACGAGCGGACAGTCCTACGAGCAGTACTTC.

This clonotype appeared a single time. The gene calls are TRBV6-2 or TRBV6-3 and TRBJ1-3; 10 bases map to TRBD1. Germline lookup yields CDR1 MNHEY and CDR2 SVGEGT. V was pared by 5 bases and J by 7 bases, with 2 bases of the junction left unmatched. The CDR3 has 13 amino acids. The CDR3, as DNA: TGTGCCAGCAGTGGGGGACAGGGGAACACCATATATTTT. Translating gives CASSGGQGNTIYF.

The chain combines TRBV6-1 with TRBJ1-1, with D hard to call. The CDR3 has 13 residues. The germline gives CDR1 MNHNS, CDR2 SASEGT. Trimming stripped 5 bases from V and 4 bases from J, with 11 bases between. The CDR3, as DNA: TGTGCCAGCAGTCCCCGGATTGGCACTGAAGCTTTCTTT. Protein product: CASSPRIGTEAFF.

J is TRBJ2-1 and V is TRBV6-9, with TRBD2 matching over 11 bases. Losses at the gene ends were 3 bases for V and 8 bases for J; bases not matched to a gene: 9. Germline CDR1 and CDR2: MNHGY and SVAAGI. The CDR3 loop spans 16 amino acids. CDR3 in DNA: TGTGCCAGCAGTTACTGGTTAGCGGGAGGGGGGGATGAGCAGTTCTTC. This gives the protein CASSYWLAGGGDEQFF.